This T cell receptor (beta chain) was identified in a study of CD8+CD57+ T cells in acquired aplastic anemia. The V end lost 6 bases, the J end lost 9 bases, and 15 bases lay between the germline ends. This CDR3 has 12 amino acids. This clonotype was picked up a small number of times. Genomic DNA served as template for TCR beta VDJ and CDR3 profiling. TCRdb reprocessed the reads via MiXCR and lists one record per CDR3 protein. The table records 250,000 to 300,000 distinct CDR3 sequences, 55% to 65% of them present only once. The receptor was derived from a human donor with severe aplastic anemia or a healthy control (not recorded which). The sequencing input was sorted CD4+, CD8+, or CD8+CD57+ T cells (not recorded which) from PBMCs. This rearrangement joins TRBV12-3 or TRBV12-4 to TRBJ2-7; no definite D call. The CDR3 region has the DNA TGTGCCAGCAGCACTGGAGTGCGCAGGCAGTACTTC. Translation: CASSTGVRRQYF.